This TCR beta chain was found in a study of cytomegalovirus exposure and HLA in healthy donors. Study-wide results and caveats: It was only CMV serostatus that was available as immune exposure information. By a later analysis, the bulk of CMV-associated TCR beta chains appeared HLA-restricted. Being productive about 87% or about 30% of the time was typical of most TCR beta V segments in an earlier analysis.

With 60 Vbeta and 13 Jbeta primers, the PCR was carried out. The method was immunoSEQ multiplex PCR; TCRdb's version includes in-frame clones alone and lacks a portion of them. Of about 150,000 clones in the sample, about 85% were seen once. The CDR3 is 12 amino acids. The germline gives CDR1 GTSNPN, CDR2 SVGIG (reference sequence). At the time of sampling, donors were nominally healthy, though unrecorded immune exposures were likely. Note on this clone: Its antigen remains unknown. Germline is not matched at one junction end, which may reflect a read error.

The receptor's source is a boy younger than 10 in good health and CMV-seronegative. Sequenced sample: PBMCs. This rearrangement joins TRBV30 to TRBJ2-3; tentative D call: TRBD2 (5 bases). CDR3 loop: CAWSVLEIPSLF. For the CDR3, the DNA is TGTGCCTGGAGTGTACTAGAGATCCCCTCCCTATTT.